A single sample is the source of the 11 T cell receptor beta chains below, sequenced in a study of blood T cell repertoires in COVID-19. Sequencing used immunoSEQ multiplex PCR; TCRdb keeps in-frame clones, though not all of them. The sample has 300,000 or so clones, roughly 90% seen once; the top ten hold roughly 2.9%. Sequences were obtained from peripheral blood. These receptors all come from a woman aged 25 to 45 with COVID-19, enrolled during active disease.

The CDR3 spells CATSRDVTLGAHGYTF. The CDR3 nucleotides read TGTGCCACCAGCAGAGACGTAACACTGGGGGCACATGGCTACACCTTC. The V call is TRBV15, the J call TRBJ1-2; weak D call: TRBD1 (6 bases). Germline values: CDR1 LNHNV, CDR2 YYDKDF (reference sequence). The CDR3 sequence is 16 residues long. V gave up 0 bases and J gave up 6 bases, with 17 bases separating them.

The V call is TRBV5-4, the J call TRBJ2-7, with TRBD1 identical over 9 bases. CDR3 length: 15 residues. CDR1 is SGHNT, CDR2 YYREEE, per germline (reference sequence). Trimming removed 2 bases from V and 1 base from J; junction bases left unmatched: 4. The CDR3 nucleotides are TGTGCCAGCAGCTTACCGGGACAGGGTTCCTACGAGCAGTACTTC. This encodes CASSLPGQGSYEQYF.

In DNA, the CDR3 is TGTGCCAGCAGTTATCGGAACACTGAAGCTTTCTTT. As protein: CASSYRNTEAFF. The gene calls are TRBV6-6 and TRBJ1-1; D is undetermined. With 3 bases removed from V and 1 base from J, the gap between germline ends came to 3 bases. Germline V gene data show CDR1 as MNHNY and CDR2 as SVGAGI (reference sequence). This CDR3 is built from 12 residues.

The CDR3 nucleotides read TGTGCCAGCAGCCCTCTGTGGCGGGAGGCAAACATTCAGTACTTC. This sequence encodes CASSPLWREANIQYF. The chain carries TRBV13 and TRBJ2-4; 8 nucleotides agree with TRBD2. CDR3 length equals 15 residues. V lost 5 bases, J lost 6 bases, and 9 bases stayed unmatched. CDR1 is PRHDT, CDR2 FYEKMQ, per germline (reference sequence).

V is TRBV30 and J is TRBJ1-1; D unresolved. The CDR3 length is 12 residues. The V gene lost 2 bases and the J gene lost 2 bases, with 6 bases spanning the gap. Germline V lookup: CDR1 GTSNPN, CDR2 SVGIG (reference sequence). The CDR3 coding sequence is TGTGCCTGGAGTAGACAAAACACTGAAGCTTTCTTT. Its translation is CAWSRQNTEAFF.

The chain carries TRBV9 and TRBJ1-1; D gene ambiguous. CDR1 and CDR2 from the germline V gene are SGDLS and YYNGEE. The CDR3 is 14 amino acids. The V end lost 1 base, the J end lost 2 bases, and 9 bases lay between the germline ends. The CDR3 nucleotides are TGTGCCAGCAGCGTATTGGCAGAAAACACTGAAGCTTTCTTT. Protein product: CASSVLAENTEAFF. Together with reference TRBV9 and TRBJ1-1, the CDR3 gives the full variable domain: DSGVTQTPKHLITATGQRVTLRCSPRSGDLSVYWYQQSLDQGLQFLIQYYNGEERAKGNILERFSAQQFPDLHSELNLSSLELGDSALYFCASSVLAENTEAFFGQGTRLTVV.

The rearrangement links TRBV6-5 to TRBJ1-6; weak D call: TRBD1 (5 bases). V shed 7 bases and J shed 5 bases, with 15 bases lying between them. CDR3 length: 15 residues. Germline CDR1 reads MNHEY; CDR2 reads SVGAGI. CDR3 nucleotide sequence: TGTGCCAGCAAAGAACGGGGGGTAGATAATTCACCCCTCCACTTT. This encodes CASKERGVDNSPLHF.

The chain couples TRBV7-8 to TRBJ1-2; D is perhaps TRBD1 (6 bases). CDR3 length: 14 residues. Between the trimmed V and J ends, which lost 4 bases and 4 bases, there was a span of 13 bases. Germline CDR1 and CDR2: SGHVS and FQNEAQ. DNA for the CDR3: TGTGCCAGCAGCTCCAGCGGGACATCCTATGGCTACACCTTC. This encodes CASSSSGTSYGYTF.

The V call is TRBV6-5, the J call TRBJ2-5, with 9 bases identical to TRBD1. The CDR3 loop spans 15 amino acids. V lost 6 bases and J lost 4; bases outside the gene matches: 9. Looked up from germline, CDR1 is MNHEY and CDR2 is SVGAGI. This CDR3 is CASSPIRDRVETQYF. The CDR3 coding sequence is TGTGCCAGCAGCCCCATCCGGGACAGGGTAGAGACCCAGTACTTC.

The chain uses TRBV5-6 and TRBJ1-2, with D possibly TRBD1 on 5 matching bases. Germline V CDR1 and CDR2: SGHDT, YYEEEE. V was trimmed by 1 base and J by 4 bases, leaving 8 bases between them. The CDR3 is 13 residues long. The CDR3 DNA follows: TGTGCCAGCAGCTTGACAGGCAGCTATGGCTACACCTTC. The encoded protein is CASSLTGSYGYTF.

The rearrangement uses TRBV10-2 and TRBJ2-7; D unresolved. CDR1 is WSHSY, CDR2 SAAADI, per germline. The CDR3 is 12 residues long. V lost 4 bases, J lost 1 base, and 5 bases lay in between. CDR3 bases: TGCGCCAGCAGTGCTAAATCCTACGAGCAGTACTTC. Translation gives CASSAKSYEQYF.